This T cell receptor (beta chain) was retrieved from a study of cytomegalovirus exposure and HLA in healthy donors. Study outcomes and limitations: As a later analysis revealed, the rate of TCR association differed by HLA locus, with DRB1 most and HLA-C fewest. A missense DCLRE1C variant was associated with V- and J-gene trimming of TCR beta chains in a later analysis, and an independent cohort replicated the association.

This clone was seen only once. The antigen is undetermined. Vbeta (60) and Jbeta (13) primers were used in the PCR. Produced via immunoSEQ multiplex PCR; TCRdb's table is partial and in-frame only. The sample has fewer than 300,000 clones, 86% seen once. What was sequenced was PBMCs. The sequence was obtained from a man between 40 and 49 years old in good health and CMV-seropositive.

CDR3 region: CSVESGNTGELFF. CDR3 DNA: TGCAGCGTTGAATCCGGGAACACCGGGGAGCTGTTTTTT. The genes are TRBV29-1 and TRBJ2-2; D remains ambiguous. The V gene's germline CDR1 is SQVTM and CDR2 ANQGSEA. V shed 2 bases and J shed 1 base, with 5 bases lying between them. The CDR3 runs to 13 residues.